A selection of T cell receptor beta chains follows, all from one sample in a study of cytomegalovirus exposure and HLA in healthy donors. Clones were sequenced by immunoSEQ multiplex PCR, and TCRdb holds only the in-frame ones, with some missing. This table has around 120,000 clones, 81% appearing once. Sequencing was carried out using PBMCs. The receptors come from a man aged 18 to 29 in good health and CMV-seronegative. Each CDR3 is given with its conserved first and last residue. A D gene is named only where the DNA matches it firmly. For some rows the clone size is stated as once, few or many, or as a class when expanded; others skip it.

cdr3_nt cdr3_aa clone_size d_call j_call v_call
TGTGCCTTCAGTGTGGCTAGCGGGCCCACCGGGGAGCTGTTTTTT CAFSVASGPTGELFF once TRBD2 TRBJ2-2 TRBV10-3
TGTGCCAGCAGCCGGACATTTACAGGGATTGAAGCTTTCTTT CASSRTFTGIEAFF . . TRBJ1-1 TRBV14
TGTGCCAGCAGCTTAGGGTGGGGCGGCAGGGGTCGGGGTGAAAAACTGTTTTTT CASSLGWGGRGRGEKLFF . . TRBJ1-4 TRBV7-2
TGTGCCAGCAGCCTACAGGGTTTGAATTCACCCCTCCACTTT CASSLQGLNSPLHF . . TRBJ1-6 TRBV7-2
TGCGCCAGCGGTAGCGGGGGCGAAACAGATACGCAGTATTTT CASGSGGETDTQYF . TRBD2 TRBJ2-3 TRBV10-2
TGTGCCACCAGCAGAGATTCTGGGGGCTATCAGCCCCAGCATTTT CATSRDSGGYQPQHF . . TRBJ1-5 TRBV15
TGTGCCAGCAGCCTAGCCTATAATTCACCCCTCCACTTT CASSLAYNSPLHF . . TRBJ1-6 TRBV7-3
TGTGCCAGCAGCTTACAATTTTCGCGGGCTTTCTCCTACGAGCAGTACTTC CASSLQFSRAFSYEQYF . . TRBJ2-7 TRBV7-2
TGTGCCAGCAGTGATCGGGCAACTAATGAAAAACTGTTTTTT CASSDRATNEKLFF . . TRBJ1-4 TRBV25-1
TGTGCCAGCAGTCCCAGGGGGGCCCAAGAGACCCAGTACTTC CASSPRGAQETQYF . . TRBJ2-5 TRBV6-1
TGTGCCAGCAGCTTTCAGGGGGGTCAGCCCCAGCATTTT CASSFQGGQPQHF . TRBD1 TRBJ1-5 TRBV7-8
TGTGCCAGCAGCCCAAAACAGGGAAAGGGCTACGAGCAGTACTTC CASSPKQGKGYEQYF few . TRBJ2-7 TRBV7-9
TGTGCCTGGAATTTTGGGACTAGCGACAATGAGCAGTTCTTC CAWNFGTSDNEQFF few TRBD2 TRBJ2-1 TRBV30
TGTGCCAGCAGCTCAACAGACGGACACTACGAGCAGTACTTC CASSSTDGHYEQYF . . TRBJ2-7 TRBV7-3
TGCGCCAGCAGCTTGCTTCATGGACAGGGGGCGCAAAAGGGCGAGCAGTACTTC CASSLLHGQGAQKGEQYF . TRBD1 TRBJ2-7 TRBV5-1
TGTGCCAGTAGTATTCCTACCACCTACGTCGGCGGGGAGCTGTTTTTT CASSIPTTYVGGELFF . . TRBJ2-2 TRBV19
TGCGCCAGCAGTGCAGGGCCCGGAAACACCATATATTTT CASSAGPGNTIYF . . TRBJ1-3 TRBV5-1
TGTGCCAGCAGTGCTATAGATGCCGAGCAGTTCTTC CASSAIDAEQFF . . TRBJ2-1 TRBV28
TGTGCCAGCCAACCCGGTATAGCGCCCTCACCCCTGGATACGCAGTATTTT CASQPGIAPSPLDTQYF . . TRBJ2-3 TRBV28
TGTGCCAGCAGCCGGACGGACTTGAACACTGAAGCTTTCTTT CASSRTDLNTEAFF . . TRBJ1-1 TRBV9
TGTGCCAGCATCATCGCGGTGAACACTGAAGCTTTCTTT CASIIAVNTEAFF . . TRBJ1-1 TRBV6-1
TGTGCCAGCAGCGCCGGGACAGGGGGCGGAAAACTGTTTTTT CASSAGTGGGKLFF . TRBD1 TRBJ1-4 TRBV5-6
TGTGCCAGCAAGGAGGACAGGAAACATCAGCCCCAGCATTTT CASKEDRKHQPQHF . TRBD1 TRBJ1-5 TRBV6-5
TGTGCCTACAGGGTCTACACCGGGGAGCTGTTTTTT CAYRVYTGELFF once . TRBJ2-2 TRBV30
TGTGCCAGCAGTTCTGGCGGCGGGGGTCAGCTGTTTTTT CASSSGGGGQLFF . TRBD2 TRBJ2-2 TRBV7-9
TGTGCCAGCAAAAGTACAGGGAACTCAGAAGCTTTCTTT CASKSTGNSEAFF few . TRBJ1-1 TRBV7-9
TGTGCCAGCAGTTTGAGTACGAGGGGGGCCAACGTCCTGACTTTC CASSLSTRGANVLTF . . TRBJ2-6 TRBV27
TGTGCCAGCAGCTTGGGAGGGTACCCCAATGAGCAGTTCTTC CASSLGGYPNEQFF . TRBD2 TRBJ2-1 TRBV7-2
TGTGCCAGCAGCTTAGGGAGGGTAGGATCCTACGAGCAGTACTTC CASSLGRVGSYEQYF . . TRBJ2-7 TRBV7-8
TGTGCCAGCAGCGGAATATTAACTAGCGGGTACAATGAGCAGTTCTTC CASSGILTSGYNEQFF few TRBD2 TRBJ2-1 TRBV5-6
TGCGCCAGCAGTCTCCCTTACAGGGGAGGGAACACTGAAGCTTTCTTT CASSLPYRGGNTEAFF . TRBD1 TRBJ1-1 TRBV5-1
TGTGCCAGCAGAGCGGGAGTAAACTACGAGCAGTACTTC CASRAGVNYEQYF . TRBD2 TRBJ2-7 TRBV7-2
TGTGCCACCGGGGGACTAGCGGAATCTAGCTCCTACAATGAGCAGTTCTTC CATGGLAESSSYNEQFF . TRBD2 TRBJ2-1 TRBV15
TGTGCCTGGAAGTACAGGGCTTCACCCCTCCACTTT CAWKYRASPLHF . . TRBJ1-6 TRBV30
TGCGCCAGCAGCCAAGATCCAGGGAATTGGAATCAGCCCCAGCATTTT CASSQDPGNWNQPQHF few . TRBJ1-5 TRBV4-3
TGTGCCAGCAGCCGGACTAGCGGTGAGCAGTTCTTC CASSRTSGEQFF . TRBD2 TRBJ2-1 TRBV7-8
TGTGCCAGCAGTGAATATTTAGGGACAGGCTCTGGAAACACCATATATTTT CASSEYLGTGSGNTIYF . TRBD1 TRBJ1-3 TRBV25-1
TGTGCCAGCAGCTTCCCCTACCCCAGCGTCTATGGCTACACCTTC CASSFPYPSVYGYTF . . TRBJ1-2 TRBV7-2
TGTGCCAGCAGCTTAGGGGGTAGGAGGTTGGAAGCTTTCTTT CASSLGGRRLEAFF . . TRBJ1-1 TRBV7-2
TGTGCCAGCAGACTGACAGGGAGGAACACTGAAGCTTTCTTT CASRLTGRNTEAFF . TRBD1 TRBJ1-1 TRBV5-8
TGTGCCAGCAGTGGACCGCTCCAGGGGGTTGAAGCTTTCTTT CASSGPLQGVEAFF many TRBD1 TRBJ1-1 TRBV2
TGTGCCAGCAAAACAGTGAACACTGAAGCTTTCTTT CASKTVNTEAFF . . TRBJ1-1 TRBV27
TGTGCCAGCAGTAGTTTTGGAGGGACGAGCGAGCAGTACTTC CASSSFGGTSEQYF once . TRBJ2-7 TRBV6-5
TGCAGTGCTACAGGACAGCCCAAACTGTTTTTT CSATGQPKLFF . . TRBJ1-4 TRBV20-1
TGTGCCAGCAGCGTAGGACCCGCGGGGGGTTCACCCCTCCACTTT CASSVGPAGGSPLHF . . TRBJ1-6 TRBV9
TGTGCCAGCAGCCGCCGCGCTTTCGGGTACAGGGAAGGCGCCACCGGGGAGCTGTTTTTT CASSRRAFGYREGATGELFF once . TRBJ2-2 TRBV7-3
TGTGCCAGCAGTGAACTGTCTAGCGGGTTCACAGATACGCAGTATTTT CASSELSSGFTDTQYF . TRBD2 TRBJ2-3 TRBV25-1